This TCR beta chain comes out of a study of shared clonotypes between healthy human individuals. Using immunoSEQ multiplex PCR, the repertoire was profiled, and TCRdb retains in-frame clones only, with some absent. The sample consists of around 2.5 million clones, 93% of them appearing once. This CDR3 comprises 11 residues. V shed 7 bases and J shed 5 bases, with 11 bases lying between them. The germline V gene has CDR1 SQVTM and CDR2 ANQGSEA. The sequence came from a man between 18 and 29 years old in good health. Some clones in this sample may be carry-over from other donors' samples. The chain uses TRBV29-1 and TRBJ2-5, with D possibly being TRBD2 (6 bases). The specimen sequenced was naive CD4+ T cells from PBMCs. As for subset: CD45RA+ positively selected. The DNA for the CDR3 is TGCAGCGGTGGGGAGGCTGAGACCCAGTACTTC. It codes for CSGGEAETQYF.